This T cell receptor (beta chain) was identified in a study of blood T cell repertoires in COVID-19 (dated by TCRdb to the early 2020s). In terms of the full investigation: Samples covering the acute and convalescent phases of COVID-19 were provided by collaborators in the United States, Italy and Spain. Where available, HLA class I and class II types were obtained from metadata supplied by the sample provider rather than from assay-based typing. The repertoires were made available in a free public database intended to serve as a resource for research on the immune response to SARS-CoV-2. The samples were drawn from the first 160 participants of the ongoing ImmuneRACE study and from 950 to 1,500 subjects provided by 6 global collaborators. The sample metadata nearly always contained a de-identified subject ID, COVID-19 status, age in years and sex. The prospective study material was composed of cDNA or gDNA derived from T cells, B-cell-depleted T cells, or PBMCs. Subjects who had been exposed to COVID-19, were actively infected with it, or had recovered from it provided the deeply sampled blood TCRbeta repertoires that made up the dataset.

TCRbeta CDR3 regions were amplified from genomic DNA by means of the immunoSEQ Assay, a bias-controlled multiplex PCR. In the paper's pipeline: The number of nucleated cells in each sample was estimated from the amplification of reference gene primers within the assay. To quantify the absolute abundance of each unique TCRbeta CDR3 rearrangement, sequence reads were collapsed and filtered. For each sample, productive Simpson clonality was calculated by taking the square root of Simpson's diversity index across productive rearrangements. TCRdb took over this immuneACCESS table, retaining in-frame rearrangements with V and J assigned. Such tables are incomplete; in checked studies, under half of the missing clones stem from an unresolved V gene, and the remainder is unexplained. The V and J calls and clone size were taken over from that table, and D and trimming were inferred from the DNA. The sample has 250,000 to 350,000 clones on record, 87% of them singletons. The ten largest clones capture approximately 7.8% of the sample.

The junction shows trimming of 5 bases on V and 14 bases on J, and the gene matches do not reach 8 bases of it. The germline V gene (reference sequence) yields LNHDA for CDR1 and SQIVND for CDR2. Including the terminal cysteine and phenylalanine, the CDR3 comprises 12 residues. The retained sequence is limited to the CDR3, 36 bases, with the frame set at the first base. Regarding this clone: Its antigen target is currently unknown. No quality values exist for individual bases; no much larger clone is one base distant.

A second Seattle source provided samples from volunteer blood donors who had recovered from COVID-19. Whole blood was collected in K2EDTA tubes by collaborating institutions according to the institutions' own protocols. For TCRbeta analysis, collaborators shipped samples as frozen whole blood, isolated PBMCs, or DNA extracted from either of those sample types. Overall results and qualifications from the work: The quantity of clinical and demographic metadata differed by source and by participant and was supplied without curation.

The sample was peripheral blood. This TCR came from a woman between 50 and 59 years old who had recovered from COVID-19. The chain couples TRBV19 to TRBJ1-4, and TRBD1 matches 7 of the central bases. The encoded CDR3 is CASSFTGERLFF. The nucleotide sequence reads TGTGCCAGTAGTTTTACAGGGGAACGGCTGTTTTTT.